One and the same sample provided the 20 T cell receptor beta chains below, sequenced in a study of CD8+CD57+ T cells in acquired aplastic anemia. All patients picked for sequencing had shown, by flow cytometry, an expansion of CD8+CD57+ cells. Profiling that covered TCR beta VDJ and CDR3 relied on genomic DNA as its template. In TCRdb, the reads were re-called with MiXCR into one record per CDR3 protein. In the table there are 150,000 to 200,000 distinct CDR3 sequences, 40% to 55% of which are singletons. Sequenced material: sorted CD4+, CD8+, or CD8+CD57+ T cells (not recorded which) from PBMCs. All receptors come from a human donor with aplastic anemia.

For this clonotype: This may arise from a read error, as a much more abundant clone is one base away. The CDR3 sequence is CASGLLWDRGTINTEAFF. The CDR3 DNA follows: TGTGCCAGCGGATTATTGTGGGACAGGGGGACGATAAACACTGAAGCTTTCTTT. The chain uses TRBV6-1 and TRBJ1-1, with 11 bases that match TRBD1. The CDR3 has 18 residues. The germline CDR1 and CDR2 sequences are MNHNS and SASEGT. V shed 8 bases, J shed 2 bases, and the junction held 16 bases outside the gene matches.

The table lists this clonotype with many counts. The chain has TRBV24-1 and TRBJ2-2; 9 bases are a match to TRBD2. V was pared by 6 bases and J by 6 bases, with 10 bases of the junction left unmatched. The germline V gene encodes CDR1 KGHDR and CDR2 SFDVKD. The CDR3 totals 16 residues. CDR3 in amino acids: CATSPNHSGSAGELFF. The DNA of the CDR3 is TGTGCCACCAGTCCAAATCATAGCGGGAGCGCCGGGGAGCTGTTTTTT.

V usage is TRBV5-1 and J usage is TRBJ1-4; 10 positions agree with TRBD1. The germline V gene encodes CDR1 SGHRS and CDR2 YFSETQ. The V gene end was trimmed by 3 bases and the J gene end by 8 bases; junction bases not matched to a gene: 4. The length of the CDR3 is 14 residues. The CDR3 DNA follows: TGCGCCAGCAGCTCAGGGACAGGGGACGAAAAACTGTTTTTT. It yields the protein CASSSGTGDEKLFF.

In regard to this clonotype: The junction differs from germline at one of its ends, possibly a read error. The chain employs TRBV6-1 and TRBJ2-7; maybe TRBD2 (6 bases). Germline-derived CDR1 and CDR2 are MNHNS and SASEGT. CDR3 length equals 17 residues. CDR3 nucleotide sequence: TGCGCCAGCAGATTAGGAAAGGCTAGCGCCCCCACCTACGAGCAGTACTTC. This encodes CASRLGKASAPTYEQYF.

This clonotype was detected only once. The gene calls are TRBV19 and TRBJ1-3; D may be TRBD1 (6 bases). Germline lookup yields CDR1 LNHDA and CDR2 SQIVND (reference sequence). V was trimmed by 8 bases and J by 0 bases, leaving 11 bases between them. CDR3 size: 14 residues. CDR3 coding DNA: TGTGCCAGTGCTCAGGGGCCCTCTGGAAACACCATATATTTT. Translating gives CASAQGPSGNTIYF.

This rearrangement joins TRBV11-2 to TRBJ2-1; 9 bases are shared with TRBD2. Germline V CDR1 and CDR2: SGHAT, FQNNGV. The CDR3 covers 17 residues. Losses at the gene ends were 5 bases for V and 6 bases for J; bases not matched to a gene: 14. CDR3 region: CASSPFWMAGGANEQFF. DNA for the CDR3: TGTGCCAGCAGCCCCTTTTGGATGGCGGGAGGGGCCAATGAGCAGTTCTTC.

This chain connects TRBV15 to TRBJ2-1, with 8 bases aligning to TRBD1. J was trimmed by 6 bases and V by 0 bases; bases with no gene match: 7. The CDR3 has 16 amino acids. Germline lookup yields CDR1 LNHNV and CDR2 YYDKDF (reference sequence). In DNA, the CDR3 is TGTGCCACCAGCAGAGATAGCCAGGGGGCCCCCAATGAGCAGTTCTTC. Its protein product is CATSRDSQGAPNEQFF.

The rearrangement joins TRBV18 to TRBJ2-1; D possibly corresponds to TRBD1 (5 bases). V was shortened by 3 bases and J by 0 bases, with 9 bases between the two germline ends. CDR3 length: 15 residues. Germline CDR1 is KGHSH and CDR2 is LQKENI. This CDR3 reads CASSPGQASYNEQFF. The CDR3 coding sequence is TGTGCCAGCTCACCGGGGCAGGCCTCCTACAATGAGCAGTTCTTC.

This clonotype has just a few counts. V usage is TRBV6-1 and J usage is TRBJ2-1; TRBD2 aligns across 11 bases. After removal of 5 bases from V and 2 bases from J, the junction contained 5 bases not matched to a gene. Germline V gene sequence: CDR1 MNHNS, CDR2 SASEGT. The CDR3 loop spans 16 amino acids. For the CDR3, the DNA is TGTGCCAGCAGTATAACTAGCGGGAGAACCTACAATGAGCAGTTCTTC. Its translation: CASSITSGRTYNEQFF.

This clonotype was seen ten or more times. The chain recombines TRBV7-2 with TRBJ2-3; 9 positions match TRBD2. The CDR3 totals 14 residues. CDR1 SGHTA and CDR2 FQGNSA come from the germline V gene. V lost 5 bases and J lost 4; bases outside the gene matches: 4. This CDR3 reads CASSGAGGPDTQYF. For the CDR3, the DNA is TGTGCCAGCAGCGGGGCGGGAGGGCCAGATACGCAGTATTTT.

Note on this clonotype: One end of the junction does not line up with germline, which may come from a read error. This sequence joins TRBV6-1 and TRBJ2-7, with 10 bases matching TRBD1. The CDR3 covers 16 residues. The germline V gene has CDR1 MNHNS and CDR2 SASEGT. The chain's CDR3 is CASSASPGQGRDEQHF. In DNA form, the CDR3 reads TGTGCCAGCAGTGCCAGCCCGGGACAGGGGAGGGACGAGCAGCACTTC.

This clonotype showed up just a few times. The chain employs TRBV7-2 and TRBJ2-1, with 7 bases fitting TRBD2. In germline, CDR1 is SGHTA, CDR2 FQGNSA. This CDR3 is built from 12 residues. CDR3 nucleotide sequence: TGTGCTAGGGAGGGCCCTTACAATGAGCAGTTCTTC. It is translated as CAREGPYNEQFF. Using reference TRBV7-2 and TRBJ2-1 for the parts outside the CDR3, the full variable domain is GAGVSQSPSNKVTEKGKDVELRCDPISGHTALYWYRQSLGQGLEFLIYFQGNSAPDKSGLPSDRFSAERTGGSVSTLTIQRTQQEDSAVYLCAREGPYNEQFFGPGTRLTVL.

The rearrangement joins TRBV19 to TRBJ2-1, with 14 bases lining up with TRBD2. The V segment lost 6 bases and the J segment 12 bases; nucleotides outside the gene matches: 7. The CDR3 consists of 14 residues. The germline V gene has CDR1 LNHDA and CDR2 SQIVND (reference sequence). The DNA of the CDR3 is TGTGCCAGTAGCCCGGGACTAGCGGGAGACGTGCAGTTCTTC. Translating gives CASSPGLAGDVQFF. Full variable domain (outside the CDR3, taken from reference TRBV19 and TRBJ2-1): DGGITQSPKYLFRKEGQNVTLSCEQNLNHDAMYWYRQDPGQGLRLIYYSQIVNDFQKGDIAEGYSVSREKKESFPLTVTSAQKNPTAFYLCASSPGLAGDVQFFGPGTRLTVL.

This clonotype was counted once. The chain carries TRBV20-1 and TRBJ2-3; tentatively, D is TRBD1 (6 bases). The V gene's germline CDR1 is DFQATT and CDR2 SNEGSKA (reference sequence). The V end was cut by 3 bases, the J end by 6 bases, with 7 bases between. This CDR3 region has 11 residues. This CDR3 reads CSASTGDTQYF. The DNA for the CDR3 is TGCAGTGCTAGCACAGGGGATACGCAGTATTTT.

The CDR3 coding sequence is TGCGCCAGCATGGATGGACAGGGGTCCTACGAGCAGTACTTC. Protein sequence: CASMDGQGSYEQYF. The chain employs TRBV5-1 and TRBJ2-7, with TRBD1 matching over 9 bases. This CDR3 comprises 14 residues. Germline CDR1 reads SGHRS; CDR2 reads YFSETQ. Trimming took 6 bases from V and 1 from J; bases not matched to a gene: 5.

This clonotype was recorded at least ten times. The J gene is TRBJ2-7, the V gene TRBV3-1; 8 bases are a match to TRBD2. Losses at the gene ends were 5 bases for V and 5 bases for J; bases not matched to a gene: 11. The CDR3 runs to 15 residues. CDR1 LGHDT and CDR2 YNNKEL come from the germline V gene (reference sequence). CDR3 coding DNA: TGTGCCAGCAGCTCCCGGGAGGGGGGCAGGCACGAGCAGTACTTC. Translating it yields CASSSREGGRHEQYF.

On this clonotype: Since a much larger clone is just one base distant, this may be a read error. The chain couples TRBV4-3 to TRBJ1-2; D is unresolved. The CDR3 runs to 16 residues. The germline gives CDR1 LGHNA, CDR2 YSLEER. The CDR3 DNA reads TGCACCAGCAGCCAGTCGGAGGAGTATGAAGTCGGTAGCTACACCTTC. The encoded protein is CTSSQSEEYEVGSYTF.

There are a few counts of this clonotype. V usage is TRBV29-1 and J usage is TRBJ1-1, with D perhaps matching TRBD1 (5 bases). V was pared by 6 bases and J by 4 bases, with 15 bases between. Germline V gene sequence: CDR1 SQVTM, CDR2 ANQGSEA. This CDR3 contains 13 residues. The DNA of the CDR3 is TGCAGCGTGAGGCAGGGAGTGAGCACTGAAGCTTTCTTT. Translated, it gives CSVRQGVSTEAFF.

This clonotype was recorded at least ten times. The V call is TRBV2, the J call TRBJ1-1, with D tentatively TRBD1 (5 bases). This CDR3 is built from 13 residues. The germline CDR1 and CDR2 sequences are SNHLY and FYNNEI. Between the trimmed V and J ends, which lost 3 bases and 8 bases, there was a span of 13 bases. The CDR3 bases are TGTGCCAGCAGTGAGCAGGGAGGAACCGAAGCTTTCTTT. It encodes CASSEQGGTEAFF.

This chain uses TRBV20-1 with TRBJ2-3, with 7 bases aligning to TRBD2. Germline loops: CDR1 DFQATT, CDR2 SNEGSKA (reference sequence). V was pared by 5 bases and J by 5 bases, with 16 bases of the junction left unmatched. The CDR3 contains 16 residues. DNA for the CDR3: TGCAGTGCTCCTGGGACCGAAGCGGGGAGGGAAGATACGCAGTATTTT. Its protein is CSAPGTEAGREDTQYF.